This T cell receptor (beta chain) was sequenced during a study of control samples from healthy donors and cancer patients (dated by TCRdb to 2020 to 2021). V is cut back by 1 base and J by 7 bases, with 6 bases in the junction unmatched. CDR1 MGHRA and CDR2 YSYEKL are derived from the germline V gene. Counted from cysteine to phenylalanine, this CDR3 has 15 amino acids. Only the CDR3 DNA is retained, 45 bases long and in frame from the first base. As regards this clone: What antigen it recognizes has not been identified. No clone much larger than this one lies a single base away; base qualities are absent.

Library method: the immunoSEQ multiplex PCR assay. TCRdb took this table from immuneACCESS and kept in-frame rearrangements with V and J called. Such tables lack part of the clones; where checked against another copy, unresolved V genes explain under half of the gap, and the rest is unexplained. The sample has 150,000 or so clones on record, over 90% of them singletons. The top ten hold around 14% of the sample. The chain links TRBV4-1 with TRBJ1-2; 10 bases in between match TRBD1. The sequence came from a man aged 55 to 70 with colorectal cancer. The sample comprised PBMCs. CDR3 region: CASSQAGTGVRGYTF. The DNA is TGCGCCAGCAGCCAAGCCGGGACAGGGGTGCGTGGCTACACCTTC.